This entry lists 14 T cell receptor beta chains sequenced from one sample in a study of OX40 agonist ivuxolimab in advanced cancers. Sequencing used immunoSEQ multiplex PCR; TCRdb keeps in-frame clones, though not all of them. Of roughly 60,000 clones in the sample, 84% were seen once. The sample was CD4+ or CD8+ T cells sorted from blood, taken in a trial of the OX40 agonist ivuxolimab. These receptor sequences come from an adult with an advanced solid tumor such as melanoma, head and neck, liver or kidney cancer.

V is TRBV18 and J is TRBJ1-1; D unresolved. Trimming took off 2 bases at V and 0 bases at J, with 7 bases between the two ends. This CDR3 spans 14 amino acids. CDR1 and CDR2 from the germline V gene are KGHSH and LQKENI. CDR3 bases: TGTGCCAGCTCACCAGGCGCCGTGAACACTGAAGCTTTCTTT. Protein sequence: CASSPGAVNTEAFF. The complete variable domain, with remaining parts taken from reference TRBV18 and TRBJ1-1, reads NAGVMQNPRHLVRRRGQEARLRCSPMKGHSHVYWYRQLPEEGLKFMVYLQKENIIDESGMPKERFSAEFPKEGPSILRIQQVVRGDSAAYFCASSPGAVNTEAFFGQGTRLTVV.

The rearrangement joins TRBV28 to TRBJ2-6; the D is unclear. The CDR3 totals 14 residues. The germline gives CDR1 MDHEN, CDR2 SYDVKM. Deletions cut 7 bases from V and 2 bases from J, with 9 bases between. CDR3 nucleotide sequence: TGTGCCAGCAAGAGCTGGACTGGGGCCAACGTCCTGACTTTC. This translates into CASKSWTGANVLTF.

The chain uses TRBV5-4 and TRBJ2-1; 11 nucleotides align to TRBD2. The CDR3 totals 15 residues. The V gene end was trimmed by 2 bases and the J gene end by 5 bases; junction bases not matched to a gene: 3. Looked up from germline, CDR1 is SGHNT and CDR2 is YYREEE (reference sequence). CDR3 nucleotide sequence: TGTGCCAGCAGCTTTGCTAGCGGGGGGAACAATGAGCAGTTCTTC. It specifies CASSFASGGNNEQFF.

This clone was counted a single time. The chain combines TRBV6-6 with TRBJ2-7; no reliable D call. This CDR3 has 16 amino acids. V gave up 0 bases and J gave up 0 bases, with 12 bases separating them. Looked up from germline, CDR1 is MNHNY and CDR2 is SVGAGI (reference sequence). CDR3 sequence: CASSYSPESSSYEQYF. CDR3 DNA sequence: TGTGCCAGCAGTTACTCCCCCGAGTCGAGCTCCTACGAGCAGTACTTC.

This clone has more than one count but fewer than ten. The chain carries TRBV25-1 and TRBJ2-7; D may be TRBD1 or TRBD2 (5 bases each). The germline V gene has CDR1 MGHDK and CDR2 SYGVNS. The CDR3 is made up of 16 amino acids. Trimming removed 2 bases from V and 3 bases from J, with 17 bases in between. The CDR3 sequence is CASSEAADVGDYEQYF. CDR3 nucleotides: TGTGCCAGCAGTGAAGCGGCCGACGTGGGGGACTACGAGCAGTACTTC.

This clone was recorded only once. V and J are TRBV18 and TRBJ2-1; 12 nucleotides align to TRBD1. The CDR3 contains 14 residues. Germline-derived CDR1 and CDR2 are KGHSH and LQKENI. J lost 9 bases, V lost 3 bases, and 3 bases had no gene match. CDR3 bases: TGTGCCAGCTCACCGGGACAGGGGGCTTTTGAGCAGTTCTTC. Amino acid sequence: CASSPGQGAFEQFF.

The V call is TRBV5-4, the J call TRBJ2-7, with TRBD2 matching 7 bases. This CDR3 contains 15 residues. Germline CDR1 is SGHNT and CDR2 is YYREEE (reference sequence). V trimming: 0 bases; J trimming: 3 bases; junction bases outside the gene matches: 6. This CDR3 is CASSLAPRGGYEQYF. CDR3 DNA: TGTGCCAGCAGCTTGGCCCCTCGCGGGGGCTACGAGCAGTACTTC.

Concerning this clone: One end of the junction is discordant with germline, which a read error may explain. The chain is built from TRBV28 and TRBJ2-5; 7 bases agree with TRBD1. Germline CDR1 MDHEN, CDR2 SYDVKM. The CDR3 is 14 amino acids. Here the CDR3 reads CASNLQGTGETQYF. Here the CDR3 DNA reads TGTGCCAGCAATTTACAGGGGACCGGGGAGACCCAGTACTTC.

The chain carries TRBV2 and TRBJ1-2; the D gene is possibly TRBD1 (5 bases). The V gene's germline CDR1 is SNHLY and CDR2 FYNNEI. The CDR3 sequence is 15 residues long. V was clipped by 6 bases and J by 8 bases, with 22 bases between them. CDR3 region: CASRTSTQGLGGYTF. For the CDR3, the DNA is TGTGCCAGCAGAACCTCTACCCAGGGACTGGGCGGCTACACCTTC.

The sample holds one count of this clone. The V gene is TRBV28, the J gene TRBJ2-7, with 7 bases that match TRBD2. J was trimmed by 2 bases and V by 4 bases; bases with no gene match: 8. This CDR3 spans 15 amino acids. In germline, CDR1 is MDHEN, CDR2 SYDVKM. CDR3 DNA: TGTGCCAGCAGTTCGAAAGCGGGGAACCCCTACGAGCAGTACTTC. Its translation is CASSSKAGNPYEQYF.

The genes are TRBV5-5 and TRBJ1-4, with 9 bases that match TRBD1. Looked up from germline, CDR1 is SGHKS and CDR2 is YYEKEE (reference sequence). Unmatched junction bases numbered 7, after V lost 3 bases and J lost 7 bases. There are 15 residues in the CDR3. CDR3 DNA: TGTGCCAGCAGCTCGCCGGGACAGGGCGGTGAAAAACTGTTTTTT. Amino acid sequence: CASSSPGQGGEKLFF.

The gene calls are TRBV5-6 and TRBJ2-1; D is perhaps TRBD1 or TRBD2 (6 bases each). The CDR3 runs 15 residues. Trimming left V 3 bases short and J 6 bases short, with 16 bases between. CDR1 and CDR2 (germline): SGHDT, YYEEEE. The chain's CDR3 is CASSSPGARSNEQFF. The CDR3 DNA reads TGTGCCAGCAGCTCGCCGGGGGCGAGATCCAATGAGCAGTTCTTC.

This clone ranks as medium-sized. The rearrangement links TRBV7-8 to TRBJ1-5, with TRBD1 matching over 7 bases. Germline V lookup: CDR1 SGHVS, CDR2 FQNEAQ. This CDR3 has 13 amino acids. Trimming took 5 bases from V and 7 from J; bases not matched to a gene: 5. CDR3 sequence: CASSPPGGQPQHF. The CDR3 nucleotides read TGTGCCAGCAGCCCCCCAGGGGGACAGCCCCAGCATTTT.

J is TRBJ2-7 and V is TRBV10-3; 9 bases agree with TRBD1. Germline CDR1 ENHRY, CDR2 SYGVKD. J gave up 3 bases and V 6 bases, and 15 bases lay outside the gene matches. The CDR3 extends over 17 amino acids. The CDR3 region is CAIRPGQGSVSDYEQYF. The CDR3 coding sequence is TGTGCCATCAGGCCGGGACAGGGATCCGTCTCGGACTACGAGCAGTACTTC.